This T cell receptor beta chain was observed in a study of T cell responses to AZD1222 COVID-19 vaccine. This clone was seen just once. Its antigen is as yet unknown. General study findings and limits: Repertoire collection took place solely once the T cell response had peaked. The donor cohort was predominantly white British with a female majority, and clonal diversity may have been underestimated. Breadth and depth of Spike-specific TCRs rose after two AZD1222 doses.

Assay: immunoSEQ multiplex PCR; the TCRdb copy retains only in-frame clones and omits some. The sample has around 100,000 clones, over 70% seen once. CDR1 and CDR2 (germline): MNHEY, SMNVEV (reference sequence). Deletions cut 6 bases from V and 6 bases from J, with 14 bases between. This CDR3 has 14 amino acids. This clonotype was obtained from an adult in good health. The chain has TRBV27 and TRBJ1-4; D not resolved. Source: peripheral blood, taken on day 0 of AZD1222 vaccination. CDR3 nucleotides: TGTGCCAGCAGATCACGGCGACGGTATGAAAAACTGTTTTTT. This translates into CASRSRRRYEKLFF.